Listed below are T cell receptor beta chains from one sample, sequenced in a study of blood T cell repertoires in COVID-19. The table came from immunoSEQ multiplex PCR; TCRdb's copy has only in-frame clones and leaves some out. The sample lists over 200,000 clones, approximately 91% occurring once. The material sequenced was peripheral blood. Receptor source: a woman aged 40 to 50 with acute or convalescent COVID-19. Both conserved end residues are part of each CDR3.

v_gene: TRBV7-6; j_gene: TRBJ1-1; CDR3aa: CASSLGGVMNTEAFF
v_gene: TRBV24-1; j_gene: TRBJ1-1; CDR3aa: CARPDGGVTEAFF
v_gene: TRBV12-5; j_gene: TRBJ2-3; CDR3aa: CASGLVLAGELDTQYF
v_gene: TRBV20-1; j_gene: TRBJ2-1; CDR3aa: CSASNLSRGPEVYNEQFF
v_gene: TRBV27; j_gene: TRBJ1-6; CDR3aa: CASSLTGTGPSPLHF
v_gene: TRBV4-1; j_gene: TRBJ1-2; CDR3aa: CASSSGQAYGYTF
v_gene: TRBV2; j_gene: TRBJ1-6; CDR3aa: CASSMRGMGINSPLHF
v_gene: TRBV5-3; j_gene: TRBJ1-2; CDR3aa: CARSLGGLNYGYTF
v_gene: TRBV11-3; j_gene: TRBJ2-2; CDR3aa: CASSLDRGTGELFF
v_gene: TRBV5-1; j_gene: TRBJ1-2; CDR3aa: CASSLDRTGQIANYGYTF
v_gene: TRBV6-5; j_gene: TRBJ2-3; CDR3aa: CASGRSSYDTQYF
v_gene: TRBV7-8; j_gene: TRBJ1-5; CDR3aa: CASSSAGALGIQPQHF
v_gene: TRBV15; j_gene: TRBJ1-5; CDR3aa: CATSGGNRPNQPQHF
v_gene: TRBV30; j_gene: TRBJ2-3; CDR3aa: CAWSGVLAGGQNTQYF
v_gene: TRBV10-3; j_gene: TRBJ2-5; CDR3aa: CAINSGAQETQYF
v_gene: TRBV5-6; j_gene: TRBJ1-3; CDR3aa: CASSRTEYSGNTIYF
v_gene: TRBV18; j_gene: TRBJ2-1; CDR3aa: CASSPVLDNEQFF
v_gene: TRBV5-1; j_gene: TRBJ1-2; CDR3aa: CASSPTLPGQGIYGYTF
v_gene: TRBV5-6; j_gene: TRBJ1-1; CDR3aa: CASSLRMTGNTEAFF
v_gene: TRBV5-1; j_gene: TRBJ1-1; CDR3aa: CASSKDRLEAFF
v_gene: TRBV19; j_gene: TRBJ1-5; CDR3aa: CASRAPRVRKKNQPQHF
v_gene: TRBV5-5; j_gene: TRBJ1-2; CDR3aa: CASSLGFQGQGVGGYTF
v_gene: TRBV3-1/TRBV3-2; j_gene: TRBJ2-1; CDR3aa: CASSPQFGEQFF
v_gene: TRBV2; j_gene: TRBJ2-4; CDR3aa: CASNNALAKNIQYF
v_gene: TRBV19; j_gene: TRBJ2-5; CDR3aa: CASSEYPGGDVRETQYF
v_gene: TRBV3-1/TRBV3-2; j_gene: TRBJ1-5; CDR3aa: CASSPGTGGLGPQHF
v_gene: TRBV27; j_gene: TRBJ2-1; CDR3aa: CASSGRLNEQFF
v_gene: TRBV7-2; j_gene: TRBJ1-1; CDR3aa: CASSSWTGRKAFF
v_gene: TRBV11-2; j_gene: TRBJ2-6; CDR3aa: CASRTGPGANVLTF
v_gene: TRBV7-9; j_gene: TRBJ1-2; CDR3aa: CASSPAWTQYGYTF
v_gene: TRBV2; j_gene: TRBJ2-1; CDR3aa: CASSRTGDNEQFF
v_gene: TRBV7-2; j_gene: TRBJ1-2; CDR3aa: CASSLRGGVDYGYTF
v_gene: TRBV5-4; j_gene: TRBJ1-6; CDR3aa: CASSLGSSYNSPLHF
v_gene: TRBV24-1; j_gene: TRBJ2-5; CDR3aa: CATSEGGQQETQYF
v_gene: TRBV5-1; j_gene: TRBJ1-1; CDR3aa: CASSWGPETGMNTEAFF
v_gene: TRBV19; j_gene: TRBJ1-1; CDR3aa: CASSVDRTTEAFF
v_gene: TRBV18; j_gene: TRBJ2-5; CDR3aa: CASSSTEGLRKTQYF
v_gene: TRBV11-2; j_gene: TRBJ1-5; CDR3aa: CASSLGAVQPQHF
v_gene: TRBV25-1; j_gene: TRBJ1-1; CDR3aa: CAPSDTEAFF
v_gene: TRBV5-4; j_gene: TRBJ2-5; CDR3aa: CASSLGGRRETQYF
v_gene: TRBV6-5; j_gene: TRBJ1-3; CDR3aa: CASSYSRGGPGNTIYF
v_gene: TRBV21-1; j_gene: TRBJ2-1; CDR3aa: CASKRSSSYNEQFF
v_gene: TRBV11-2; j_gene: TRBJ2-1; CDR3aa: CASSFTSGGPSQFF
v_gene: TRBV14; j_gene: TRBJ1-1; CDR3aa: CASSYTGSTEAFF
v_gene: TRBV5-1; j_gene: TRBJ2-5; CDR3aa: CASSSPPRQETQYF
v_gene: TRBV11-2; j_gene: TRBJ2-5; CDR3aa: CASSLADSQETQYF
v_gene: TRBV4-1; j_gene: TRBJ1-2; CDR3aa: CASSQDGTGNNYGYTF
v_gene: TRBV7-3; j_gene: TRBJ2-1; CDR3aa: CASSFGVSGGDARDEQFF
v_gene: TRBV9; j_gene: TRBJ2-5; CDR3aa: CASSEGLAGVTQYF
v_gene: TRBV6-5; j_gene: TRBJ2-3; CDR3aa: CASSYVAGARGDTQYF
v_gene: TRBV12-3/TRBV12-4; j_gene: TRBJ2-1; CDR3aa: CASTLVRAGEQFF
v_gene: TRBV30; j_gene: TRBJ1-4; CDR3aa: CAWGQTGEKLFF
v_gene: TRBV5-1; j_gene: TRBJ1-6; CDR3aa: CASSLGTDNSPLHF
v_gene: TRBV29-1; j_gene: TRBJ1-2; CDR3aa: CSVEQGTYGYTF
v_gene: TRBV4-2; j_gene: TRBJ2-1; CDR3aa: CASSQGRGNEQFF
v_gene: TRBV30; j_gene: TRBJ1-6; CDR3aa: CAWRKNGGLIPLHF